Listed below are T cell receptor beta chains from one sample, sequenced in a study of blood T cell repertoires in COVID-19. Some clones are missing from TCRdb's copy, which holds only in-frame ones; the method was immunoSEQ multiplex PCR. Found here are some 170,000 clones, 65% to 85% of them singletons; the top ten hold 6%. Sequencing input: PBMCs or T cells enriched from blood (not recorded which). The receptor source for this set is a middle-aged man who had recovered from COVID-19. The conserved cysteine and the conserved F or W are not part of the CDR3 here. Each record gives: V gene, D gene, CDR3 protein. The D gene is left open where the match is weak.

>TRBV2|TRBD1
ASSRDREYEQY
>TRBV30|TRBD1
AWSGQGGYTEAF
>TRBV10-3|.
AISEAGNTEAF
>TRBV7-9|TRBD2
ASSLEASGVHNEQF
>TRBV12-5|TRBD1
ASGLGDRGPYGYT
>TRBV5-1|.
ASSQGSSGNTIY
>TRBV11-2|TRBD2
ASSLFLAETYNEQF
>TRBV6-5|TRBD1
ASRMGQTQETQY
>TRBV5-6|.
ASSPVGGTEAF
>TRBV30|.
AWREGRNTEAF
>TRBV5-4|.
ASSFATDNSPLH
>TRBV5-1|.
ASRFTREENSPLH
>TRBV23-1|TRBD1
ASSQSMTGGTNEKLF
>TRBV18|TRBD1
ASSPLGGKHSGNTIY
>TRBV19|.
ASSPRGREETQY
>TRBV5-6|.
ASSWTSTDTQY
>TRBV6-5|TRBD1
ASRVGTDNQPQH
>TRBV19|.
ASSMDSLNTEAF
>TRBV19|.
ASRSGGSNQPQH
>TRBV27|.
ASSIGRGAREQY
>TRBV6-5|.
ASSYTRTVYGYT
>TRBV2|TRBD1
ASKRGGGGTEAF
>TRBV25-1|.
ASSEPASGDQPQH
>TRBV9|.
ASSVAGVTDTQY
>TRBV7-6|.
ASSFGETQY
>TRBV7-6|.
ASSFSLSSPLH
>TRBV6-5|.
ASSRTDEQF
>TRBV3-1/TRBV3-2|TRBD1
ASSQAGQGQPQH
>TRBV10-3|TRBD1
AISDSDREYTGELF
>TRBV14|.
ASSQVTGHLMNTEAF
>TRBV7-3|.
ASSLRGTSLTYEQY
>TRBV19|TRBD1
ASSSGPGQAYGYT
>TRBV7-3|.
ASSPGTGETQY
>TRBV19|.
ASSIPKETQY
>TRBV5-6|TRBD1
ASSRGDRGNEKLF
>TRBV18|.
ASSPFATTNTEAF
>TRBV29-1|.
SVGGLPNTEAF
>TRBV11-2|.
ASRPGGKNIQY
>TRBV5-4|TRBD1
ASSSRQGAGNTIY
>TRBV7-3|.
ASSLRGLDTQY
>TRBV10-3|.
AISTPRESDNEQF
>TRBV2|TRBD2
ASSSPRGTRETQY
>TRBV5-1|TRBD1
ASSLQGDGNTIY
>TRBV6-1|TRBD1
ASSEWTGRVGYT
>TRBV5-5|.
ASSLRGVGRQETQY
>TRBV7-2|TRBD2
ASSLPAGGKETQY
>TRBV9|TRBD2
ASSVGSGGKDTQY
>TRBV6-5|TRBD2
ASWGGSGANVLT
>TRBV18|.
ASSLQGNTEAF
>TRBV4-1|TRBD1
ASSQGGTGQYEQY
>TRBV7-8|.
ASSIGFTVDSPLH
>TRBV11-2|TRBD1
ASRAPGQGRKGNTEAF
>TRBV5-1|TRBD1
ASSARDRAGNEQF
>TRBV5-1|.
ASSLEETQY
>TRBV7-3|.
ASSLGGYQPQH
>TRBV5-4|TRBD2
ASSGGARGWF
>TRBV19|.
ASSLWRLDDSEQF
>TRBV11-2|TRBD2
ASRDSSGGVADTQY
>TRBV7-8|TRBD1
ASSLGFTGGFNTEAF
>TRBV3-1/TRBV3-2|.
ASSQEAGYEQY